This is a list of T cell receptor beta chains from one sample in a study of T cells after yellow fever vaccination. TCRdb passed the 5' RACE reads through MiXCR, listing each CDR3 protein once. Of 500,000 to 650,000 distinct CDR3 sequences in the sample, more than 9% were seen once. Sequenced here: PBMCs, sampled on the day of the yellow fever booster vaccination. The receptors stem from a young man who received the YFV17D yellow fever vaccine. Each CDR3 is given with its conserved first and last residue. Fields, in order: clone size, V gene, CDR3 length, J gene, D gene, CDR3 DNA, CDR3 protein. The D gene is left open where the match is weak. Clone size is not always given. Where it is, it says once, few, many or a class for expanded clones.

-,TRBV14,16,TRBJ2-3,TRBD2,TGTGCCAGCAGCCAAGGACTAGCCTCGCACACAGATACGCAGTATTTT,CASSQGLASHTDTQYF
few,TRBV29-1,11,TRBJ2-4,-,TGCAGCGTTGGGGCGGGCAGCATTCAGTACTTC,CSVGAGSIQYF
few,TRBV18,15,TRBJ1-5,-,TGTGCCAGCTCTCCCCAAGCCTCAGGGGATCAGCCCCAGCATTTT,CASSPQASGDQPQHF
-,TRBV24-1,15,TRBJ2-1,TRBD1,TGTGCCACCAGTGATTTTACAGGGGGGAAAAATGAGCAGTTCTTC,CATSDFTGGKNEQFF
-,TRBV7-9,15,TRBJ2-7,-,TGTGCCAGCAGCTTAGGGGACTCCCCACGCTACGAGCAGTACTTC,CASSLGDSPRYEQYF
few,TRBV6-2/TRBV6-3,14,TRBJ2-7,-,TGTGCCAGCAGTCCGTTAGGGCCTACCCACGAGCAGTACTTC,CASSPLGPTHEQYF
few,TRBV29-1,14,TRBJ2-5,-,TGCAGCGTTGTACGGCAGGGAGGAAGGGAGACCCAGTACTTC,CSVVRQGGRETQYF
-,TRBV5-1,15,TRBJ2-7,-,TGCGCCAGCAGCCCCGGGGGCGGACCCACCTACGAGCAGTACTTC,CASSPGGGPTYEQYF
few,TRBV20-1,15,TRBJ1-2,-,TGCAGTGCTAGAGAGTCCAGAGTAAATAACTATGGCTACACCTTC,CSARESRVNNYGYTF
-,TRBV14,14,TRBJ2-2,-,TGTGCCAGCAGCCAAGCGAGGAACACCGGGGAGCTGTTTTTT,CASSQARNTGELFF
once,TRBV12-3/TRBV12-4,16,TRBJ2-7,-,TGTGCCAGCAGCCAAACCCTCTCCAGGACCACCTACGAGCAGTACTTC,CASSQTLSRTTYEQYF
many,TRBV12-3/TRBV12-4,15,TRBJ1-1,-,TGTGCCAGCAGTTTAGAGGGCAGGGCGAACACTGAAGCTTTCTTT,CASSLEGRANTEAFF
-,TRBV4-3,16,TRBJ2-1,TRBD2,TGCGCCAGCAGCCACGTCGGGACTAGCGGTTTCTATGAGCAGTTCTTC,CASSHVGTSGFYEQFF
few,TRBV29-1,11,TRBJ1-4,-,TGCAGCGTTCGGGGTGAAGAAAAACTGTTTTTT,CSVRGEEKLFF
few,TRBV7-8,15,TRBJ1-4,TRBD1,TGTGCCAGCAGACCTCTCCGGACAGGGAATGAAAAACTGTTTTTT,CASRPLRTGNEKLFF
few,TRBV4-3,15,TRBJ1-2,-,TGCGCCAGCAGCGGGATTGGGGGCGCCCACTATGGCTACACCTTC,CASSGIGGAHYGYTF
few,TRBV3-1,15,TRBJ1-1,-,TGTGCCAGCAGCCAAGATTCGGGGGTCAACACTGAAGCTTTCTTT,CASSQDSGVNTEAFF
few,TRBV9,16,TRBJ2-2,TRBD2,TGTGCCAGCAGCGTCGGGCTAGCGGGAGGACCCGGGGAGCTGTTTTTT,CASSVGLAGGPGELFF
few,TRBV2,16,TRBJ2-3,TRBD2,TGTGCCAGCAGTGAAAATTTAGCGGGGGGGGAAGATACGCAGTATTTT,CASSENLAGGEDTQYF
few,TRBV7-2,14,TRBJ2-2,-,TGTGCCAGCAGCTTCGACCCGGGGAGTGGGGAGCTGTTTTTT,CASSFDPGSGELFF
few,TRBV20-1,17,TRBJ2-3,TRBD2,TGCAGTGCTCCCCACGGTAGCGGGAGACTCACTGTAGATACGCAGTATTTT,CSAPHGSGRLTVDTQYF
-,TRBV7-8,14,TRBJ2-1,-,TGTGCCAGCAGCCCTAGGGTGGCTAGAAATGAGCAGTTCTTC,CASSPRVARNEQFF
-,TRBV7-2,16,TRBJ2-1,TRBD2,TGTGCCAGCAGCTTTAAAGCGGGAGTGGCCTACAATGAGCAGTTCTTC,CASSFKAGVAYNEQFF
-,TRBV18,14,TRBJ2-3,-,TGTGCCAGCTCACCCATCTACTCCACAGATACGCAGTATTTT,CASSPIYSTDTQYF
few,TRBV7-7,12,TRBJ2-2,-,TGTGCTAGCAGCTCAGTCGCCGGGGAGCTGTTTTTT,CASSSVAGELFF
few,TRBV28,14,TRBJ2-3,-,TGTGCCAGCCTCGATTCGGGTACCACAGATACGCAGTATTTT,CASLDSGTTDTQYF
-,TRBV7-8,18,TRBJ2-3,TRBD2,TGTGCCAGCAGCCGATCCTTTAGGACTAGCGGACTCACAGATACGCAGTATTTT,CASSRSFRTSGLTDTQYF
many,TRBV3-1,15,TRBJ2-1,-,TGTGCCAGCACCCGTGGTAGCGGTACGAAGGATGAGCAGTTCTTC,CASTRGSGTKDEQFF
-,TRBV7-2,15,TRBJ2-7,TRBD2,TGTGCCAGCAGCTTAATCCGGGAGGTTTCATACGAGCAGTACTTC,CASSLIREVSYEQYF
-,TRBV5-1,14,TRBJ2-1,TRBD2,TGCGCCAGCAGTAGCGGGAGTGGCGACAATGAGCAGTTCTTC,CASSSGSGDNEQFF
-,TRBV5-1,17,TRBJ2-1,-,TGCGCCAGCAGCTTGGAGGGGGCTAGCGGTTCCTACAATGAGCAGTTCTTC,CASSLEGASGSYNEQFF
few,TRBV27,16,TRBJ2-2,-,TGTGCCAGCAGTCCGTTGGCGGGGCCGAACACCGGGGAGCTGTTTTTT,CASSPLAGPNTGELFF
few,TRBV11-3,17,TRBJ2-1,TRBD2,TGTGCCAGCAGCTTAGGGACCGGGACTAGCTTACGCAATGAGCAGTTCTTC,CASSLGTGTSLRNEQFF
-,TRBV7-9,14,TRBJ1-2,-,TGTGCCAGCCCTGCTAGCTCTGCTAACTATGGCTACACCTTC,CASPASSANYGYTF
-,TRBV20-1,15,TRBJ2-1,TRBD2,TGCAGTGCTAGTCCCCGACTAGCGATATACAATGAGCAGTTCTTC,CSASPRLAIYNEQFF